The rows below give T cell receptor beta chains drawn from one sample of a study of somatic mutations in cytotoxic T cells in rheumatoid arthritis. Data came from immunoSEQ multiplex PCR; TCRdb stores just in-frame clones and leaves some out. The sample gives roughly 12,000 clones, about 80% of which show up once; 13% to 15% is in the top ten. Source material: CD8+ T cells sorted from blood. The receptors come from a man over 45 in good health. The CDR3 runs from the conserved cysteine through the conserved F or W. The D gene is left open where the match is weak. Rows may omit the clone size; those that give it use once, few, many or a size class.

NA TRBJ1-1 TRBV18 NA CASSPSGRENTEAFF TGTGCCAGCTCACCATCGGGGCGAGAGAACACTGAAGCTTTCTTT
NA TRBJ2-3 TRBV12-2 NA CASRLEAGGPRSGDTQYF TGTGCAAGTCGCTTGGAAGCGGGGGGGCCCCGATCGGGAGATACGCAGTATTTT
NA TRBJ1-6 TRBV5-6 NA CASSYGHLSSYNSPLHF TGTGCCAGCAGCTACGGACATTTGAGCTCCTATAATTCACCCCTCCACTTT
NA TRBJ2-5 TRBV6-5 NA CASSSRGRGNQETQYF TGTGCCAGCAGTTCTCGGGGACGGGGGAACCAAGAGACCCAGTACTTC
TRBD1 TRBJ1-2 TRBV27 few CASSPGTGHGYTF TGTGCCAGCAGTCCCGGGACAGGGCACGGCTACACCTTC
NA TRBJ2-7 TRBV27 NA CASSLTATTYEQYF TGTGCCAGCAGTTTAACAGCGACCACCTACGAGCAGTACTTC
TRBD1 TRBJ2-2 TRBV28 NA CASRTPSRTGENTGELFF TGTGCCAGCAGAACCCCATCCCGCACAGGGGAGAACACCGGGGAGCTGTTTTTT
NA TRBJ2-3 TRBV5-8 NA CASRLQALGDTQYF TGTGCCAGCAGGCTACAAGCCTTGGGGGATACGCAGTATTTT
NA TRBJ2-3 TRBV29-1 NA CSVGRGGTQYF TGCAGCGTTGGTAGGGGGGGGACGCAGTATTTT
NA TRBJ1-4 TRBV4-3 NA CASSQDWTATNEKLFF TGCGCCAGCAGCCAAGATTGGACAGCAACTAATGAAAAACTGTTTTTT
TRBD1 TRBJ2-7 TRBV30 NA CAWSPGTGDYEQYF TGTGCCTGGAGCCCCGGGACAGGGGACTACGAGCAGTACTTC
NA TRBJ1-1 TRBV4-2 NA CASSLVRTDMNTEAFF TGTGCCAGCAGCTTAGTCCGGACAGATATGAACACTGAAGCTTTCTTT
TRBD1 TRBJ1-1 TRBV6-5 few CASIGWTGRNTEAFF TGTGCCAGCATCGGATGGACAGGGCGGAACACTGAAGCTTTCTTT
NA TRBJ1-4 TRBV7-9 medium-sized CASSYPEGHGEKLFF TGTGCCAGCAGCTATCCTGAGGGCCATGGTGAAAAACTGTTTTTT
TRBD1 TRBJ1-5 TRBV7-9 NA CASSWDRGQPQHF TGTGCCAGCAGCTGGGACAGGGGCCAGCCCCAGCATTTT
NA TRBJ1-1 TRBV10-2 NA CASSASGLNTEAFF TGCGCCAGCAGTGCCTCCGGACTGAACACTGAAGCTTTCTTT
NA TRBJ2-1 TRBV4-3 NA CASSQDVAIEQFF TGCGCCAGCAGCCAAGATGTAGCGATTGAGCAGTTCTTC
NA TRBJ1-5 TRBV5-8 NA CASPPLGREYSNQPQHF TGTGCCAGCCCCCCCCTGGGTCGGGAGTATAGCAATCAGCCCCAGCATTTT
NA TRBJ2-1 TRBV7-9 few CASSPDNEQFF TGTGCCAGCAGCCCCGATAATGAGCAGTTCTTC
NA TRBJ2-1 TRBV6-1 NA CASSEGVEQFF TGTGCCAGCAGTGAGGGGGTTGAGCAGTTCTTC
NA TRBJ2-7 TRBV6-1 NA CASGQGPGYGYEQYF TGTGCCAGCGGCCAGGGTCCCGGGTACGGTTACGAGCAGTACTTC
NA TRBJ2-5 TRBV19 NA CATIGLETETQYF TGTGCCACCATCGGACTGGAAACGGAGACCCAGTACTTC
TRBD2 TRBJ2-5 TRBV4-3 NA CASSHRLAGVYEQYF TGCGCCAGCAGCCACAGACTAGCGGGAGTGTATGAGCAGTACTTC
NA TRBJ2-7 TRBV4-3 NA CASSPVGSSYEQYF TGCGCCAGCAGCCCGGTGGGGAGCTCCTACGAGCAGTACTTC
TRBD1 TRBJ1-6 TRBV2 NA CASTSGEGAGSPLHF TGTGCCAGCACCTCAGGTGAGGGGGCAGGATCACCCCTCCACTTT
NA TRBJ1-1 TRBV30 NA CAWRQIEAFF TGTGCCTGGAGGCAGATTGAAGCTTTCTTT
NA TRBJ2-7 TRBV13 NA CASSLGSVSYEQYF TGTGCCAGCAGCTTAGGGTCCGTCTCCTACGAGCAGTACTTC
TRBD2 TRBJ2-7 TRBV5-1 NA CASRGTSGSDDEQYF TGCGCCAGCAGGGGGACTAGCGGGAGTGACGACGAGCAGTACTTC
TRBD1 TRBJ1-1 TRBV5-6 NA CASSSTGEVTEAFF TGTGCCAGCAGCTCCACAGGGGAGGTAACTGAAGCTTTCTTT